The 22 T cell receptor beta chains in this list originate from one sample, sequenced in a study of regulatory T cells in long-lasting Graves disease. Through Arm-PCR of CDR3 regions and iRepertoire HTBI primers, TCR beta libraries were built. TCRdb independently ran MiXCR on the multiplex PCR reads; one entry per CDR3 protein. The sample records a few hundred thousand distinct CDR3 sequences, 10% to 15% being singletons. The time point denotes: newly diagnosed GD, antithyroid drugs for less than 3 months. RNA extracted from PBMCs served as the sequencing template. The same sample was also studied in work on T cells in Graves' hyperthyroidism and ophthalmopathy.

The sequences come from peripheral blood mononuclear cells (PBMCs), collected at new diagnosis, from a patient treated with antithyroid drugs. Receptors originate from a woman younger than 35 with Graves disease.

CDR3 loop: CASRKEGPGVLTF. The CDR3, as DNA: TGTGCCAGCAGGAAGGAGGGGCCAGGCGTCCTGACTTTC. This chain connects TRBV6-1 to TRBJ2-6; perhaps TRBD2 as D (6 bases). The germline V gene has CDR1 MNHNS and CDR2 SASEGT. Trimming left V 6 bases short and J 12 bases short, with 15 bases between. This CDR3 spans 13 amino acids.

The J gene is TRBJ2-7, the V gene TRBV20-1; TRBD2 matches at 11 bases. The germline V gene encodes CDR1 DFQATT and CDR2 SNEGSKA (reference sequence). This CDR3 comprises 15 residues. Trimming removed 4 bases from V and 7 bases from J; junction bases left unmatched: 12. CDR3 nucleotides: TGCAGTGCTAATCGTATAGCGGGAGGGCCGGGGGAGCAGTACTTC. It encodes CSANRIAGGPGEQYF.

To note about this clonotype: This may be a read error, as it is one base from a much larger clone. The conserved phenylalanine or tryptophan normally closing the CDR3 is absent here, so this likely arose from a read error. V usage is TRBV7-2 and J usage is TRBJ2-3, with D maybe TRBD1 (5 bases). CDR1 SGHTA and CDR2 FQGNSA come from the germline V gene. This CDR3 comprises 13 residues. Trimming shortened V by 4 bases and J by 6 bases, and 11 bases separated the two germline ends. CDR3 sequence (DNA): TGTGCCAGCAGCTCATCAGGGTGGGATACGCAGTATCTT. Protein sequence: CASSSSGWDTQYL.

This clonotype has a count of ten or more. The chain joins TRBV3-1 to TRBJ1-4; the D gene is possibly TRBD1 (5 bases). Trimming cost V 4 bases and J 6 bases, with 9 bases left between them. Per the germline V gene, CDR1 is LGHDT and CDR2 is YNNKEL (reference sequence). This CDR3 has 13 residues. The CDR3 DNA sequence: TGTGCCAGCAGCCTAGGGACTTATGAAAAACTGTTTTTT. The encoded protein is CASSLGTYEKLFF.

With regard to this clonotype: The junction and the germline gene differ at one end; a read error may be behind it. This rearrangement joins TRBV5-5 to TRBJ2-5; D might be TRBD1 (6 bases). CDR3 length equals 14 residues. Germline assignment: CDR1 SGHKS and CDR2 YYEKEE (reference sequence). The CDR3 nucleotides are TGTACCAGCAGGTCGAGGGGGAGTGGGGAGACCCGGTACTTC. As protein: CTSRSRGSGETRYF.

Many counts were recorded for this clonotype. The chain combines TRBV6-1 with TRBJ2-1; D perhaps matches TRBD2 (6 bases). The CDR3 runs to 15 residues. V dropped 6 bases and J dropped 8 bases, with 20 bases sitting between them. Germline CDR1 MNHNS, CDR2 SASEGT. The CDR3 bases are TGTGCCAGCAGCCGCTATGGGGGAGGTGGCTATGAGCAGTTCTTC. Translating gives CASSRYGGGGYEQFF.

This clonotype was detected many times. The chain couples TRBV7-2 to TRBJ2-3; D may correspond to TRBD1 or TRBD2 (5 bases each). This CDR3 region has 16 residues. Germline loops: CDR1 SGHTA, CDR2 FQGNSA. V shed 1 base and J shed 7 bases, with 18 bases lying between them. The CDR3: CASSLERGLRANTQYF. The CDR3 coding sequence is TGTGCCAGCAGCTTAGAACGAGGACTCAGGGCAAATACGCAGTATTTT. The variable domain in full, completed from reference TRBV7-2 and TRBJ2-3, reads GAGVSQSPSNKVTEKGKDVELRCDPISGHTALYWYRQSLGQGLEFLIYFQGNSAPDKSGLPSDRFSAERTGGSVSTLTIQRTQQEDSAVYLCASSLERGLRANTQYFGPGTRLTVL.

Ten or more counts support this clonotype. The chain employs TRBV6-1 and TRBJ1-2; D is uncertain. Germline V gene lookup returns CDR1 MNHNS and CDR2 SASEGT. Trimming took off 6 bases at V and 2 bases at J, with 22 bases between the two ends. The CDR3 sequence is 17 residues long. CDR3 DNA: TGTGCCAGCAGCACGCCGTTGTGGCGGGGATTGAACTATGGCTACACCTTC. It specifies CASSTPLWRGLNYGYTF.

A remark on this clonotype: The junction shows a germline mismatch at one end, possibly a read error. The V call is TRBV29-1, the J call TRBJ2-3, with TRBD2 matching 9 bases. Germline loops: CDR1 SQVTM, CDR2 ANQGSEA. The CDR3 spans 15 residues. CDR3 region: CSIERSSGMPDTQYF. As DNA, the CDR3 is TGCAGCATTGAACGCTCTAGCGGGATGCCAGATACGCAGTATTTT.

This clonotype was seen many times. The V call is TRBV30, the J call TRBJ2-1; the match to TRBD2 covers 8 bases. V shed 2 bases and J 15 bases; nucleotides not matched to a gene: 9. The germline V gene encodes CDR1 GTSNPN and CDR2 SVGIG (reference sequence). This CDR3 spans 12 amino acids. The CDR3 loop is CAWSTTSGSLFF. The CDR3 region has the DNA TGTGCCTGGAGTACAACTAGCGGAAGCCTGTTCTTC.

The chain links TRBV4-3 to TRBJ1-1; possible D gene TRBD1, 5 bases. Germline V lookup: CDR1 LGHNA, CDR2 YSLEER. This CDR3 contains 16 residues. V was shortened by 1 base and J by 5 bases, with 17 bases between the two germline ends. CDR3 sequence (DNA): TGCGCCAGCAGCCAAGGAGGAGAAGGGGAAGGAACTGAAGCTTTCTTT. Its translation is CASSQGGEGEGTEAFF.

Ten or more counts support this clonotype. The chain recombines TRBV28 with TRBJ2-2; TRBD2 is a possible D gene (6 bases). Germline assignment: CDR1 MDHEN and CDR2 SYDVKM. Trimming took 2 bases from V and 6 from J, leaving 13 bases between them. The CDR3 contains 15 residues. As DNA, the CDR3 is TGTGCCAGCAGTTTACCCCCAGCGGGCGCCGGGGAGCTGTTTTTT. Amino acid sequence: CASSLPPAGAGELFF.

The chain has TRBV19 and TRBJ2-5; a weak D match, TRBD2 (6 bases). The CDR3 is 17 amino acids. Germline loops: CDR1 LNHDA, CDR2 SQIVND (reference sequence). V was trimmed by 1 base and J by 2 bases, leaving 17 bases between them. The chain's CDR3 is CASSIGSAAGRQETQYF. DNA for the CDR3: TGTGCCAGTAGTATAGGAAGTGCGGCAGGGAGGCAAGAGACCCAGTACTTC.

Ten or more counts support this clonotype. CDR3 coding DNA: TGTGCCAGCTCACTGGATGAGGTGAGGGCGTCCTACGAGCAGTACTTC. Protein: CASSLDEVRASYEQYF. The chain couples TRBV18 to TRBJ2-7; possibly TRBD2 for D (5 bases). The CDR3 contains 16 residues. The ends were cut back, 4 bases at V and 1 base at J, with 17 bases in the middle. CDR1 and CDR2 (germline): KGHSH, LQKENI.

In this sample, this clonotype turned up many times. The chain carries TRBV9 and TRBJ1-1; D unclear. With 4 bases removed from V and 2 bases from J, the gap between germline ends came to 12 bases. The length of the CDR3 is 14 residues. CDR1 and CDR2 from the germline V gene are SGDLS and YYNGEE. The CDR3 protein is CASSPRTPNTEAFF. Written as DNA, the CDR3 is TGTGCCAGCAGCCCTAGAACACCCAACACTGAAGCTTTCTTT.

This clonotype was observed a few times. The chain has TRBV5-1 and TRBJ1-5, with no clear D. Trimming stripped 4 bases from V and 5 bases from J, with 13 bases between. The CDR3 runs to 14 residues. Germline values: CDR1 SGHRS, CDR2 YFSETQ. In nucleotides, the CDR3 is TGCGCCAGCAGCCCGGCCCCTGGGGATCAGCCCCAGCATTTT. This encodes CASSPAPGDQPQHF.

This clonotype was picked up many times. The rearrangement uses TRBV2 and TRBJ1-2, with unresolved D. This CDR3 is 16 amino acids long. Per the germline V gene, CDR1 is SNHLY and CDR2 is FYNNEI. V was trimmed by 0 bases and J by 5 bases, leaving 16 bases between them. DNA for the CDR3: TGTGCCAGCAGTGAAGCGCTTCTTAGGTTCGCTTATGGCTACACCTTC. It codes for CASSEALLRFAYGYTF.

This clonotype was seen many times. The chain employs TRBV27 and TRBJ1-5; tentatively, D is TRBD1 (6 bases). The CDR3 sequence is 14 residues long. CDR1 MNHEY and CDR2 SMNVEV come from the germline V gene (reference sequence). The germline V and J ends were trimmed by 7 bases and 15 bases, with 25 bases remaining between them. The CDR3 region is CASNLVGASGSWHF. CDR3 coding DNA: TGTGCCAGCAACTTGGTGGGGGCGTCGGGGTCGTGGCATTTT.

The table lists this clonotype with many counts. The rearrangement joins TRBV18 to TRBJ1-5; the D is unclear. The CDR3 extends over 15 amino acids. Germline V gives CDR1 KGHSH, CDR2 LQKENI. Trimming took off 3 bases at V and 4 bases at J, with 13 bases between the two ends. The CDR3 here is CASSPNRIGNQPQHF. The CDR3 DNA is TGTGCCAGCTCACCGAACCGGATAGGTAATCAGCCCCAGCATTTT.

The chain is built from TRBV5-1 and TRBJ2-1, with a tentative D call TRBD1 (7 bases). The CDR3 has 15 amino acids. Trimming stripped 0 bases from V and 4 bases from J, with 11 bases between. Per the germline V gene, CDR1 is SGHRS and CDR2 is YFSETQ. CDR3 DNA sequence: TGCGCCAGCAGCTTGGTGGAGGGACAGTACAATGAGCAGTTCTTC. Amino acids: CASSLVEGQYNEQFF. Using reference TRBV5-1 and TRBJ2-1 for the parts outside the CDR3, the full variable domain is KAGVTQTPRYLIKTRGQQVTLSCSPISGHRSVSWYQQTPGQGLQFLFEYFSETQRNKGNFPGRFSGRQFSNSRSEMNVSTLELGDSALYLCASSLVEGQYNEQFFGPGTRLTVL.

The sample holds many counts of this clonotype. The rearrangement uses TRBV6-9 and TRBJ2-2; D is unclear. The CDR3 consists of 15 residues. V lost 3 bases and J 1 base, leaving 9 bases between the germline ends. Germline values: CDR1 MNHGY, CDR2 SVAAGI. CDR3 region: CASSYAGVNTGELFF. The CDR3 nucleotides are TGTGCCAGCAGTTACGCAGGAGTGAACACCGGGGAGCTGTTTTTT.

This clonotype was seen many times. The genes are TRBV5-8 and TRBJ2-5; no firm D call. CDR1 is SGHTS, CDR2 YDEGEE, per germline. The V and J ends lost 2 bases and 5 bases respectively, with 13 bases between them. The CDR3 has 14 amino acids. The CDR3 loop reads CASSFRLFRETQYF. CDR3 nucleotide sequence: TGTGCCAGCAGCTTTAGGTTATTCAGGGAGACCCAGTACTTC.